This is a list of T cell receptor beta chains from one sample in a study of breast tumors, draining lymph nodes, adjacent tissues. TCRdb reanalysed the multiplex PCR reads using MiXCR and keeps one entry per CDR3 protein. The sample has around 140,000 distinct CDR3 sequences, approximately 20% seen once. The sample taken for sequencing was axillary lymph node tissue. These receptors originate from a female donor with breast cancer. Some clones in this sample may be carry-over from other donors' samples. Both conserved end residues are part of each CDR3. The D gene is left open where the match is weak. Size values are once, few and many counts, or a class for expanded clones, and some rows have none.

>.|TRBV19|TRBJ2-7|many
TGTGCCAGTAGTATAGAAAAGAGGACACCTCCCGGGTGCGTGCAGTACTTC
CASSIEKRTPPGCVQYF
>TRBD2|TRBV30|TRBJ2-5|.
TGTGCCTGGAGTACACTAGCGGGAGGGCCCCAAGAGACCCAGCACTTC
CAWSTLAGGPQETQHF
>TRBD2|TRBV19|TRBJ2-3|.
TGTGCCAGTACATCGCCCCCGGAGGGACTAGCGGGAGTGAGGGGGTATTTT
CASTSPPEGLAGVRGYF
>TRBD2|TRBV19|TRBJ2-5|many
TGTGCCAGTAGTATAGGCGGGAGGGCCCTGGAGACCCAGTACTTC
CASSIGGRALETQYF
>TRBD2|TRBV7-2|TRBJ2-1|few
TGTGCCAGCAGCTTAGGAGGGGGGACTAGCGGGTACAATGAGCAGTTCTTC
CASSLGGGTSGYNEQFF
>.|TRBV5-4|TRBJ2-5|many
TGTGCCAGCAGCGTTAAGTACCAAGAGACCCAGTACTTC
CASSVKYQETQYF
>.|TRBV2|TRBJ2-7|many
TGTGCCAGCAGCCCCGGGACAAGTCCCTACGAGCAGTACTTC
CASSPGTSPYEQYF
>.|TRBV20-1|TRBJ2-1|many
TGCAGTGCTAGAGATGCCGGGGGCCGCAATGAGCAGTTCTTC
CSARDAGGRNEQFF
>TRBD2|TRBV7-3|TRBJ2-1|many
TGTGCCAGCAGCTACTCGCCCGGGACTAACAACTACAATGAGCAGTTCTTC
CASSYSPGTNNYNEQFF
>TRBD2|TRBV7-8|TRBJ2-1|.
TGTGCCAGCAGGTCCGGGACTAGCGGGAGCTATGAGCAGTTCTTC
CASRSGTSGSYEQFF
>TRBD2|TRBV12-3/TRBV12-4|TRBJ2-5|few
TGTGCCAGCAGTGTTCTAGCGGAACAAGAGACCCAGTACTTC
CASSVLAEQETQYF
>TRBD1|TRBV20-1|TRBJ1-2|many
TGCAGTGGAGGGGGCAGTTTCTATGGCTACACCTTC
CSGGGSFYGYTF
>TRBD2|TRBV6-5|TRBJ2-7|many
TGTGCCAGCAAGGAGGGACTAGCGGGATCCTACGAGCAGTACTTC
CASKEGLAGSYEQYF
>.|TRBV6-4|TRBJ1-2|many
TGTGCCAGCAGTGAAAACCTCGGATTTGGCTACACCTTC
CASSENLGFGYTF
>TRBD2|TRBV5-1|TRBJ2-2|many
TGCGCCAGCAGCTTGGGCGGGAGGGCCAAAACCGGGGAGCTGTTTTTT
CASSLGGRAKTGELFF
>TRBD2|TRBV12-3/TRBV12-4|TRBJ2-1|many
TGTGCCAGCACCGGGACTAGCGGACCCTCCTACAATGAGCAGTTCTTC
CASTGTSGPSYNEQFF
>TRBD1|TRBV6-5|TRBJ2-1|many
TGTGCCAGCAGAACCGGACAGGTCAATGAGCAGTTCTTC
CASRTGQVNEQFF
>.|TRBV7-6|TRBJ1-5|.
TGTGCCAGCAGCTTGCGGGGGAGAAGCAATCAGCCCCAGCATTTT
CASSLRGRSNQPQHF
>TRBD1|TRBV6-2/TRBV6-3|TRBJ1-2|few
TGTGCCAGCAGGGGGACAGTCTACACCTTC
CASRGTVYTF
>.|TRBV19|TRBJ2-1|many
TGTGCCAGTAGTATAGTTGGCCGCAGCTCCTACAATGAGCAGTTCTTC
CASSIVGRSSYNEQFF
>TRBD2|TRBV7-2|TRBJ2-1|many
TGTGCCAGCAGCAAACTGGGACTAGGTGGGGATGAGCAGTTCTTC
CASSKLGLGGDEQFF
>.|TRBV28|TRBJ2-5|many
TGTGCCAGCAGTCCGACAGGGACTATCCAAGAGACCCAGTACTTC
CASSPTGTIQETQYF
>TRBD1|TRBV12-3/TRBV12-4|TRBJ1-3|many
TGTGCCAGCAGTGACCTGGACAGGGCTGGAAACACCATATATTTT
CASSDLDRAGNTIYF
>TRBD1|TRBV4-3|TRBJ2-2|.
TGCGCCAGCAGCCAAGTGACAGGGATTTCAAAGGGGGGGGAGCTGTTTTTT
CASSQVTGISKGGELFF
>.|TRBV5-1|TRBJ2-3|many
TGCGCCAGCAGCTTGGGACAGGAGGTTACAGATACGCAGTATTTT
CASSLGQEVTDTQYF
>TRBD1|TRBV29-1|TRBJ2-5|many
TGCAGCGTGACAACAGGGGGCGGGGAGACCCAGTACTTC
CSVTTGGGETQYF
>TRBD2|TRBV6-5|TRBJ2-1|few
TGTGCCAGCAGTCCCGGACTAGCGGAATACAATGAGCAGTTCTTC
CASSPGLAEYNEQFF
>.|TRBV29-1|TRBJ2-7|many
TGCAGCGTTCAGCAGGGTGTCGACGAGCAGTACTTC
CSVQQGVDEQYF
>.|TRBV11-2|TRBJ2-3|.
TGTACCAGCAGCTTAGCCACGGGCGGCACAGATACGCAGTATTTT
CTSSLATGGTDTQYF
>.|TRBV4-1|TRBJ2-7|many
TGCGCCAGCAGCCCAGGGACTCGAACCTACGAGCAGTACTTC
CASSPGTRTYEQYF
>.|TRBV10-3|TRBJ1-4|many
TGTGCCATCAGTGGAGGGATTGGTGAAAAACTGTTTTTT
CAISGGIGEKLFF
>TRBD2|TRBV5-1|TRBJ2-7|many
TGCGCCAGCGGGAGGGATCCTTCTTCCTACGAGCAGTACTTC
CASGRDPSSYEQYF
>TRBD1|TRBV7-2|TRBJ1-2|many
TGTGCCAGCAGCTTGGGGACAGCCTACAACTATGGCTACACCTTC
CASSLGTAYNYGYTF
>TRBD1|TRBV20-1|TRBJ1-2|.
TGCAGTGCTAGGAGGACAGGGGGCAATGGCTACACCTTC
CSARRTGGNGYTF
>.|TRBV5-6|TRBJ2-7|many
TGTGCCAGCGGGGGGACCCACGAGCAGTACTTC
CASGGTHEQYF
>.|TRBV6-5|TRBJ2-7|many
TGTGCCAGCAGTCGGACTGGTAGGCACGAGCAGTACTTC
CASSRTGRHEQYF
>.|TRBV7-9|TRBJ2-5|many
TGTGCCAGCAGGACAGAGTACCAAGAGACCCAGTACTTC
CASRTEYQETQYF
>TRBD2|TRBV7-2|TRBJ2-1|many
TGTGCCAGCAGCCTTAGCGGGAACCCCTACAATGAGCAGTTCTTC
CASSLSGNPYNEQFF
>.|TRBV30|TRBJ1-6|many
TGTGCCTGGAGCCTCCCTAATTCACCCCTCCACTTT
CAWSLPNSPLHF